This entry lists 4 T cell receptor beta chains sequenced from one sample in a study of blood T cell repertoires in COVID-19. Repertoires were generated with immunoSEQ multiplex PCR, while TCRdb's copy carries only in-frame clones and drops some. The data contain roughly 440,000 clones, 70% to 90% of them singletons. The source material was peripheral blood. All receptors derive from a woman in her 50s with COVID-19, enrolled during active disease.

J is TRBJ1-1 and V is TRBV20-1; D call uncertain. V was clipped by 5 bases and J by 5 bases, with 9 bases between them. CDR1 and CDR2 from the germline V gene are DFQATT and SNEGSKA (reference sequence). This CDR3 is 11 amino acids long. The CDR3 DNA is TGCAGTGCTCCTTATCAGACTGAAGCTTTCTTT. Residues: CSAPYQTEAFF.

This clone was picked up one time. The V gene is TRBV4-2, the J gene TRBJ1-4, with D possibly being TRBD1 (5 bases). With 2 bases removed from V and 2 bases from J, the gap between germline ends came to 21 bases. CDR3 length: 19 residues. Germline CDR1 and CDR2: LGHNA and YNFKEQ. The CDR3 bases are TGTGCCAGCAGCCAACCTAATGGGGGGGGAGGAACCACTAATGAAAAACTGTTTTTT. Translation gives CASSQPNGGGGTTNEKLFF.

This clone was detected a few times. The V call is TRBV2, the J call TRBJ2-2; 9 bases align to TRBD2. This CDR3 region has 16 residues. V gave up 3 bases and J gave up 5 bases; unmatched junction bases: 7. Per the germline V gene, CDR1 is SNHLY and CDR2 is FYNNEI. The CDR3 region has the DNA TGTGCCAGCAGTGACTTCCCTAGCGGGGCAACCGGGGAGCTGTTTTTT. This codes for CASSDFPSGATGELFF.

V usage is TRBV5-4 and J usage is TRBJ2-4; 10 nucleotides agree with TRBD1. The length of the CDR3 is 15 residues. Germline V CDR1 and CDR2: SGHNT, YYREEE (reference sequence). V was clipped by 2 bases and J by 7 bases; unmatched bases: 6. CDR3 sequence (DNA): TGTGCCAGCAGCTTACCCGGGACAGGGGATAACATTCAGTACTTC. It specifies CASSLPGTGDNIQYF.